This T cell receptor beta chain appears in the sequencing data of a study of T-cell reconstitution after alpha-beta-depleted transplantation in children. This CDR3 is 16 amino acids long. Trimming pared 3 bases from V and 4 bases from J, leaving 16 bases between. Germline lookup yields CDR1 LNHDA and CDR2 SQIVND (reference sequence). TCRbeta library preparation incorporated unique molecular identifiers. TCRdb recomputed calls from the PCR reads with MiXCR, one row per CDR3 protein. The sample has hundreds of thousands of distinct CDR3 sequences, 13% seen once. The TCR originated in a male patient aged 10 to 17 who had a stem cell transplant for acute myeloid leukemia, so the T cells may come from the graft donor. V is TRBV19 and J is TRBJ2-1, with D perhaps matching TRBD1 (6 bases). The material was PBMCs, mostly from graft donor cells, obtained 360 days after TCRalphabeta/CD19-depleted stem cell transplant. CDR3 sequence (DNA): TGTGCCAGTAGTATGTTTAAAGGGACACCGTACAATGAGCAGTTCTTC. The encoded protein is CASSMFKGTPYNEQFF.